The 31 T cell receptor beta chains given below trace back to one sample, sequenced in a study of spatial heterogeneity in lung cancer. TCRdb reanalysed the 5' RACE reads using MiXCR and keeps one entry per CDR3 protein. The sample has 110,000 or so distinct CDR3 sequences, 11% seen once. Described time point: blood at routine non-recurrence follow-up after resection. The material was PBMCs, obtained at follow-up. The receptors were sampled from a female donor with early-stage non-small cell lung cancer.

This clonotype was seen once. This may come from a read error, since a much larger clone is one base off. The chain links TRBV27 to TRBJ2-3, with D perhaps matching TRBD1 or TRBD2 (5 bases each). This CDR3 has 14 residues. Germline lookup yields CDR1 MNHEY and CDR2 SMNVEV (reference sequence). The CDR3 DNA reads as TGTGCCAGCAAGAAAGGGGAGAAAGGCCGTACGCGGTATTTT. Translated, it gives CASKKGEKGRTRYF.

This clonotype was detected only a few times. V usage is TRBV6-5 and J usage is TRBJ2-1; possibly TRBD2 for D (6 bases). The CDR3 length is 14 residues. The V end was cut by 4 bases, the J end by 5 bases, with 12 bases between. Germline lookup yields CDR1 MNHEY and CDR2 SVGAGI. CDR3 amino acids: CASSFRETHNEQFF. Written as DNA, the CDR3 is TGTGCCAGCAGTTTTCGGGAGACCCACAATGAGCAGTTCTTC.

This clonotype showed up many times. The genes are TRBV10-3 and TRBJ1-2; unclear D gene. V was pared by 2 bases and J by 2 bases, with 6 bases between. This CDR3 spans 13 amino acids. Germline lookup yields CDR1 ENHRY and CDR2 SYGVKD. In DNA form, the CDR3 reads TGTGCCATCAGTGAGACAGAAAACTATGGCTACACCTTC. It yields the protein CAISETENYGYTF.

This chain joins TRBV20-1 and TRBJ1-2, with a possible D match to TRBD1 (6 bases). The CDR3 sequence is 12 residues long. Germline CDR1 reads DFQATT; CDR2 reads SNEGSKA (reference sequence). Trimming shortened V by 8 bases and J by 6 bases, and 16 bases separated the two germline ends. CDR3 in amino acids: CSSNQGFNGYTF. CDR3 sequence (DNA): TGCAGTTCAAACCAGGGGTTTAATGGCTACACCTTC.

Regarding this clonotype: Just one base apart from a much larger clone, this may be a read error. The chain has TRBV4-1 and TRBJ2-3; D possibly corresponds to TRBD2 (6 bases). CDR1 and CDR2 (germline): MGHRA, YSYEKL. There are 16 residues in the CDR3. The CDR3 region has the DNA TGCTCCAGCAGCCAAGAGACTAGGAGGACCGCAGATACGCAGTATTTT. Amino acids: CSSSQETRRTADTQYF.

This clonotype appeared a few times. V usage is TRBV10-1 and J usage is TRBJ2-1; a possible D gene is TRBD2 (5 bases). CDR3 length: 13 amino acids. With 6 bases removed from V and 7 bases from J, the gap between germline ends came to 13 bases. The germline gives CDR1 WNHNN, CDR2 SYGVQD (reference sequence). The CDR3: CASSPEGPNEQFF. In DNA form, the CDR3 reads TGCGCCAGCAGCCCCGAGGGTCCTAATGAGCAGTTCTTC.

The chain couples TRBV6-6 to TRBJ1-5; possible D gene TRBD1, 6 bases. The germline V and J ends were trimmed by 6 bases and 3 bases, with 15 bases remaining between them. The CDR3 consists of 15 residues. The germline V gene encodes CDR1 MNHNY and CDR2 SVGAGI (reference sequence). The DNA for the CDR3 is TGTGCCAGCAGAGAGTGGGCAGGGGACAATCAGCCCCAGCATTTT. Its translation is CASREWAGDNQPQHF.

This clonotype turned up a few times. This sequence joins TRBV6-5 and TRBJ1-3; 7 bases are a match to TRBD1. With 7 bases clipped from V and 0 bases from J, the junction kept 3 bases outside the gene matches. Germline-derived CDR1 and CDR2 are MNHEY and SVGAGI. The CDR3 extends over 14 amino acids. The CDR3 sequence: CASTRGLSGNTIYF. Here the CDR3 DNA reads TGTGCCAGCACGAGGGGGCTCTCTGGAAACACCATATATTTT.

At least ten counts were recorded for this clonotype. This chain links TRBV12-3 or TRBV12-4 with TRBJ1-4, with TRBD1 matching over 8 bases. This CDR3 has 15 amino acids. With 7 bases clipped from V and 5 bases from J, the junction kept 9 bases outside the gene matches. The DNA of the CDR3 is TGTGCCAGCACCCTGGGACAGGTCGCCAATGAAAAACTGTTTTTT. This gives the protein CASTLGQVANEKLFF.

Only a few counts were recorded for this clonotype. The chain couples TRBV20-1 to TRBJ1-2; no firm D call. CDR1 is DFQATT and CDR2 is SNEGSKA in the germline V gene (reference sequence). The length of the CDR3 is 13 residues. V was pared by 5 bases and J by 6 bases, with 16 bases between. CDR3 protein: CSAPLMYAHGYTF. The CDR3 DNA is TGCAGTGCTCCCCTAATGTATGCACATGGCTACACCTTC.

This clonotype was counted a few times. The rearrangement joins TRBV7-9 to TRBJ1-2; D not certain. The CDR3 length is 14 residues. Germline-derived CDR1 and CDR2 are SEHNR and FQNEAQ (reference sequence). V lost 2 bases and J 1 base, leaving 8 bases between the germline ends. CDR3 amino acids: CASSLTRVNYGYTF. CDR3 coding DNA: TGTGCCAGCAGCTTAACTCGCGTTAACTATGGCTACACCTTC.

The CDR3 DNA is TGTGCCAGCAGCTTCGCGGGACAGAACTATGGCTACACCTTC. Protein product: CASSFAGQNYGYTF. The chain links TRBV11-2 to TRBJ1-2, with 7 bases aligning to TRBD1. The CDR3 totals 14 residues. The ends lost 3 bases at V and 2 bases at J; junction bases unmatched: 3. The V gene's germline CDR1 is SGHAT and CDR2 FQNNGV.

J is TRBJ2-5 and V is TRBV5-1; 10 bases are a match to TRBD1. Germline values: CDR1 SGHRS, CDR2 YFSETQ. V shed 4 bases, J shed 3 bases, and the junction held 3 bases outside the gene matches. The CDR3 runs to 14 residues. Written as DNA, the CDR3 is TGCGCCAGCAGCACGGGACAGGGGAAAGAGACCCAGTACTTC. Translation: CASSTGQGKETQYF.

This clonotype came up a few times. In DNA, the CDR3 is TGTGCCAGCAGCTATAGCGGCTCCTACGAGCAGTACTTC. This gives the protein CASSYSGSYEQYF. The V gene is TRBV7-9, the J gene TRBJ2-7, with D possibly matching TRBD2 (6 bases). This CDR3 comprises 13 residues. Germline loops: CDR1 SEHNR, CDR2 FQNEAQ (reference sequence). V dropped 4 bases and J dropped 0 bases, with 7 bases sitting between them.

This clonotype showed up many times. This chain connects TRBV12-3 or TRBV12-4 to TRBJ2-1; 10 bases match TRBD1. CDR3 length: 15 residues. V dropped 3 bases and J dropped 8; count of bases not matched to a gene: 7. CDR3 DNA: TGTGCCAGCAGTTTGACAGGGGGCAATATCGATGAGCAGTTCTTC. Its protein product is CASSLTGGNIDEQFF.

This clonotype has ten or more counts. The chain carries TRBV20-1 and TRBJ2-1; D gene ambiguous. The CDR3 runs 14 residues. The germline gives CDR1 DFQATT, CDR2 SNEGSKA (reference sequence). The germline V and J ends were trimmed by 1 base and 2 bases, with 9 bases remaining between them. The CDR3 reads CSARVLQTYNEQFF. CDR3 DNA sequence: TGCAGTGCTAGAGTTCTTCAAACCTACAATGAGCAGTTCTTC.

CDR3 residues: CASSRGTSGRDNEQFF. The CDR3 DNA follows: TGCGCCAGCAGCCGCGGGACTAGCGGGAGGGACAATGAGCAGTTCTTC. The chain joins TRBV5-1 to TRBJ2-1, with 16 nucleotides matching TRBD2. V was clipped by 4 bases and J by 5 bases; unmatched bases: 3. CDR1 is SGHRS and CDR2 is YFSETQ in the germline V gene. The CDR3 length is 16 residues. Based on the CDR3 plus reference TRBV5-1 and TRBJ2-1, the full variable domain is KAGVTQTPRYLIKTRGQQVTLSCSPISGHRSVSWYQQTPGQGLQFLFEYFSETQRNKGNFPGRFSGRQFSNSRSEMNVSTLELGDSALYLCASSRGTSGRDNEQFFGPGTRLTVL.

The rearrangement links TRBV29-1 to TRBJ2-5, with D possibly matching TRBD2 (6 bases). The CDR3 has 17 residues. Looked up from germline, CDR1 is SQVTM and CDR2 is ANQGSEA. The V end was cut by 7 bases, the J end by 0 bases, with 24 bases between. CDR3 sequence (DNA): TGCAGCGGCGGGGACCGGGAAAATAGATTGTACCAAGAGACCCAGTACTTC. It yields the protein CSGGDRENRLYQETQYF.

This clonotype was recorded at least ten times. CDR3 region: CASSSGLPSRTF. DNA of the CDR3: TGTGCCAGCAGCTCCGGGCTACCATCGCGAACCTTC. The J gene is TRBJ1-2, the V gene TRBV3-1; D gene ambiguous. Germline lookup yields CDR1 LGHDT and CDR2 YNNKEL (reference sequence). V lost 5 bases and J lost 14, with 18 bases in between. The CDR3 is made up of 12 amino acids. The variable domain in full, with the rest retrieved from reference TRBV3-1 and TRBJ1-2, is DTAVSQTPKYLVTQMGNDKSIKCEQNLGHDTMYWYKQDSKKFLKIMFSYNNKELIINETVPNRFSPKSPDKAHLNLHINSLELGDSAVYFCASSSGLPSRTFGSGTRLTVV.

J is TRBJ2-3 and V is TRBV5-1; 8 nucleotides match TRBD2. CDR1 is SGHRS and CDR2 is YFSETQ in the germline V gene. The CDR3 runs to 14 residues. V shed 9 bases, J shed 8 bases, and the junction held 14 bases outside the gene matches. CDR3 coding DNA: TGCGCCACCGGCCTACGGGAGGGCCGCGGTACGCAGTATTTT. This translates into CATGLREGRGTQYF. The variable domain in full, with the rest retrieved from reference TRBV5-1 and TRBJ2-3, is KAGVTQTPRYLIKTRGQQVTLSCSPISGHRSVSWYQQTPGQGLQFLFEYFSETQRNKGNFPGRFSGRQFSNSRSEMNVSTLELGDSALYLCATGLREGRGTQYFGPGTRLTVL.

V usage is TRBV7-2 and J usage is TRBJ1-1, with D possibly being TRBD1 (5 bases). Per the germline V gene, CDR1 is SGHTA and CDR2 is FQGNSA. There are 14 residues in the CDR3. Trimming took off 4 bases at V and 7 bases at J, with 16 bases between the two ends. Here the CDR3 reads CASSSIVGAVEAFF. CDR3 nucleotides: TGTGCCAGCAGCTCGATCGTCGGGGCAGTTGAAGCTTTCTTT.

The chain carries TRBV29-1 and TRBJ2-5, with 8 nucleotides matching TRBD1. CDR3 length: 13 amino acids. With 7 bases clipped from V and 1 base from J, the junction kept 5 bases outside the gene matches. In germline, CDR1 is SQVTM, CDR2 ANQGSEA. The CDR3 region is CSADRGSQETQYF. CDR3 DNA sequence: TGCAGCGCAGACAGGGGAAGCCAAGAGACCCAGTACTTC. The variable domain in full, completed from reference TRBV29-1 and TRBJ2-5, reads SAVISQKPSRDICQRGTSLTIQCQVDSQVTMMFWYRQQPGQSLTLIATANQGSEATYESGFVIDKFPISRPNLTFSTLTVSNMSPEDSSIYLCSADRGSQETQYFGPGTRLLVL.

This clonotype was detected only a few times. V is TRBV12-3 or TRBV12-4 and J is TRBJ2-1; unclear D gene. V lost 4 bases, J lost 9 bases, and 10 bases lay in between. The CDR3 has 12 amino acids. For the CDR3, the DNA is TGTGCCAGCAGTTACTCATATAGTGAGCAGTTCTTC. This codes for CASSYSYSEQFF.

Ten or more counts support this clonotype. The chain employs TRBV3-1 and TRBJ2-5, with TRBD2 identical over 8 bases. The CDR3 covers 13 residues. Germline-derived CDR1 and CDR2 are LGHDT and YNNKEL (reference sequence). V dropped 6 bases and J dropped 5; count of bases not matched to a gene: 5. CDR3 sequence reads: CASSPGLAETQYF. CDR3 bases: TGTGCCAGCAGTCCAGGACTAGCTGAGACCCAGTACTTC.

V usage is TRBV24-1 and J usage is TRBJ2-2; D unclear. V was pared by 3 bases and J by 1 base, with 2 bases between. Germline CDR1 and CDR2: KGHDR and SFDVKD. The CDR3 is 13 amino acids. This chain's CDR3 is CATSDRNTGELFF. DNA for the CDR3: TGTGCCACCAGTGATAGGAACACCGGGGAGCTGTTTTTT.

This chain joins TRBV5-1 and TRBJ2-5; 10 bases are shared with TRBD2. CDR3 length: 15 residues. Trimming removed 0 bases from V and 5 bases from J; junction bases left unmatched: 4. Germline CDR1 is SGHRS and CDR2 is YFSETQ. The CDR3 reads CASSLGASGSETQYF. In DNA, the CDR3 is TGCGCCAGCAGCTTGGGGGCTAGCGGGAGCGAGACCCAGTACTTC.

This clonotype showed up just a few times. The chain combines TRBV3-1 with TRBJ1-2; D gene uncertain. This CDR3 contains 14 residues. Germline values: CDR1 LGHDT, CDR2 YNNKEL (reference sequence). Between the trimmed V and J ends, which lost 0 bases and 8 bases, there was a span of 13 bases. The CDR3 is CASSQEAGIGGYTF. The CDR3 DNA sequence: TGTGCCAGCAGCCAAGAAGCGGGGATCGGCGGCTACACCTTC.

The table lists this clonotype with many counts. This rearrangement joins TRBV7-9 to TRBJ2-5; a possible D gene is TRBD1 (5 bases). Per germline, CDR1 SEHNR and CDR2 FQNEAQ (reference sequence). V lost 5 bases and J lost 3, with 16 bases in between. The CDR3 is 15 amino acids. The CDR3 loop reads CASSPPFGREETQYF. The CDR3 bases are TGTGCCAGCAGCCCACCCTTCGGCAGGGAAGAGACCCAGTACTTC.

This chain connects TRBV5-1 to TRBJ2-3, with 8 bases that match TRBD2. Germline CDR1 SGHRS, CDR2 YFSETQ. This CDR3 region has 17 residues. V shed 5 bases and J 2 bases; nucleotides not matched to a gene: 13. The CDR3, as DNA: TGCGCCAGCAGTCTTAACATAGCGGGACTATTCACAGATACGCAGTATTTT. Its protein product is CASSLNIAGLFTDTQYF. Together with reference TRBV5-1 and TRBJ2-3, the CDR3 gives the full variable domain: KAGVTQTPRYLIKTRGQQVTLSCSPISGHRSVSWYQQTPGQGLQFLFEYFSETQRNKGNFPGRFSGRQFSNSRSEMNVSTLELGDSALYLCASSLNIAGLFTDTQYFGPGTRLTVL.

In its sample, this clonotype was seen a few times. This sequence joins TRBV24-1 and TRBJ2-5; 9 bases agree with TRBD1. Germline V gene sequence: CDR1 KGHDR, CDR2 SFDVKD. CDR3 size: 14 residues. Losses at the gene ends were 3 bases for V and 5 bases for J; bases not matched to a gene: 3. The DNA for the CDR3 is TGTGCCACCAGTGATGGACAGGGGACGGAGACCCAGTACTTC. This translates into CATSDGQGTETQYF.

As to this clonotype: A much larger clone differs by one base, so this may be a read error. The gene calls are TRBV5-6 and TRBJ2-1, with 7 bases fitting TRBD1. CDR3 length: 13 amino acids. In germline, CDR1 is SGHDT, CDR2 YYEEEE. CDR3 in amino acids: CANSLVRGNEQFF. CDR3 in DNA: TGTGCCAACAGCTTGGTCAGGGGGAACGAGCAGTTCTTC.